The rows below give T cell receptor beta chains drawn from one sample of a study of OX40 agonist ivuxolimab in advanced cancers. This table comes from immunoSEQ multiplex PCR, and its TCRdb copy is limited to in-frame clones, with some not included. Of about 11,000 clones listed, about 89% are singletons. Sequencing used CD4+ or CD8+ T cells sorted from blood, obtained in a trial of the OX40 agonist ivuxolimab. These receptors were taken from an adult with an advanced solid tumor such as melanoma, head and neck, liver or kidney cancer. Both conserved end residues are part of each CDR3. Each record gives: clone size, D gene, J gene, V gene, CDR3 DNA, CDR3 protein. The D gene is left open where the match is weak. Not every row has a clone size; where given, it reads once, few, many or a size class.

abundance: .; d_gene: .; j_gene: TRBJ2-7; v_gene: TRBV11-2; CDR3nt: TGTGCCAGCAGCTTAGTGTTGCGACTAGACGAGCAGTACTTC; CDR3aa: CASSLVLRLDEQYF
abundance: .; d_gene: .; j_gene: TRBJ1-2; v_gene: TRBV7-3; CDR3nt: TGTGCCAGCAGCTTATCGGGCGGGGTAGATGGCTACACCTTC; CDR3aa: CASSLSGGVDGYTF
abundance: .; d_gene: TRBD1; j_gene: TRBJ1-1; v_gene: TRBV6-5; CDR3nt: TGTGCCAGCAGTTACTGGCAGGGGGACACTGAAGCTTTCTTT; CDR3aa: CASSYWQGDTEAFF
abundance: .; d_gene: TRBD1; j_gene: TRBJ1-1; v_gene: TRBV12-5; CDR3nt: TGTGCTAGTGGTTTGGACAGGGGCACTGAAGCTTTCTTT; CDR3aa: CASGLDRGTEAFF
abundance: .; d_gene: TRBD2; j_gene: TRBJ2-1; v_gene: TRBV7-9; CDR3nt: TGTGCCAGCGCTCCCTCCGTAGCGGGCTCCTACAATGAGCAGTTCTTC; CDR3aa: CASAPSVAGSYNEQFF
abundance: .; d_gene: .; j_gene: TRBJ1-5; v_gene: TRBV6-5; CDR3nt: TGTGCCAGCAGTTACTCGGGGTTAGGCAACCAGCCCCAGCATTTT; CDR3aa: CASSYSGLGNQPQHF
abundance: few; d_gene: .; j_gene: TRBJ2-7; v_gene: TRBV5-1; CDR3nt: TGCGCCAGCAGCCGGGACCCCTCCTACGAGCAGTACTTC; CDR3aa: CASSRDPSYEQYF
abundance: .; d_gene: .; j_gene: TRBJ1-5; v_gene: TRBV21-1; CDR3nt: TGTGCCAGCGGAGAGGAGTATAGCAATCAGCCCCAGCATTTT; CDR3aa: CASGEEYSNQPQHF
abundance: .; d_gene: .; j_gene: TRBJ2-5; v_gene: TRBV7-9; CDR3nt: TGTGCCAGCAGCTCGGGGGCTGGAGAGACCCAGTACTTC; CDR3aa: CASSSGAGETQYF
abundance: .; d_gene: .; j_gene: TRBJ2-7; v_gene: TRBV5-1; CDR3nt: TGCGCCAGCAGCTTGGGGGGCATCAGCGAGCAGTACTTC; CDR3aa: CASSLGGISEQYF
abundance: .; d_gene: TRBD2; j_gene: TRBJ2-1; v_gene: TRBV6-4; CDR3nt: TGTGCCAGCAGTGAGGCAGCGGGAGGGCCGAATGAGCAGTTCTTC; CDR3aa: CASSEAAGGPNEQFF
abundance: .; d_gene: TRBD1; j_gene: TRBJ2-7; v_gene: TRBV27; CDR3nt: TGTGCCAGCAGACCCGGGACAGGGAACCACGAGCAGTACTTC; CDR3aa: CASRPGTGNHEQYF
abundance: .; d_gene: .; j_gene: TRBJ2-5; v_gene: TRBV4-1; CDR3nt: TGCGCCAGCAGCCATAGCGTAGCGCCTACTGTACAAGAGACCCAGTACTTC; CDR3aa: CASSHSVAPTVQETQYF
abundance: .; d_gene: TRBD1; j_gene: TRBJ2-7; v_gene: TRBV19; CDR3nt: TGTGCCAGTTGTTACAGGGGGCGCGACTACGAGCAGTACTTC; CDR3aa: CASCYRGRDYEQYF
abundance: .; d_gene: .; j_gene: TRBJ1-5; v_gene: TRBV6-5; CDR3nt: TGTGCCCATGGGCAGGCCTATCAGCCCCAGCATTTT; CDR3aa: CAHGQAYQPQHF
abundance: .; d_gene: .; j_gene: TRBJ1-1; v_gene: TRBV15; CDR3nt: TGTGCCACCAGCGAGGGGGAGAACACTGAAGCTTTCTTT; CDR3aa: CATSEGENTEAFF
abundance: .; d_gene: TRBD2; j_gene: TRBJ2-7; v_gene: TRBV5-6; CDR3nt: TGTGCCTCCGGAGGGAGGGCCATTTACGAGCAGTACTTC; CDR3aa: CASGGRAIYEQYF
abundance: .; d_gene: .; j_gene: TRBJ2-1; v_gene: TRBV5-1; CDR3nt: TGCGCCAGCAGCTTTAGGGGGGATGTTAGTGAGCAGTTCTTC; CDR3aa: CASSFRGDVSEQFF
abundance: once; d_gene: .; j_gene: TRBJ2-1; v_gene: TRBV20-1; CDR3nt: TGCAGCGGACCCAAGAGCCATGAGCAGTTCTTC; CDR3aa: CSGPKSHEQFF
abundance: once; d_gene: .; j_gene: TRBJ2-7; v_gene: TRBV7-9; CDR3nt: TGTGCCAGCAGCATAGAGGGCAGCTTCGAGCAGTACTTC; CDR3aa: CASSIEGSFEQYF
abundance: .; d_gene: .; j_gene: TRBJ2-1; v_gene: TRBV7-8; CDR3nt: TGTGCCAGCAGCTCCCTTGGTGGGAGGGGGGGTGAGCAGTTCTTC; CDR3aa: CASSSLGGRGGEQFF
abundance: .; d_gene: .; j_gene: TRBJ2-7; v_gene: TRBV7-9; CDR3nt: TGTGCCAGCAGCTCTTCGACGGGGACTGCCGGCTACGAGCAGTACTTC; CDR3aa: CASSSSTGTAGYEQYF
abundance: .; d_gene: TRBD1; j_gene: TRBJ2-7; v_gene: TRBV7-2; CDR3nt: TGTGCCAGCAGCTTAACCCCACACGACAGGGTCTACGAGCAGTACTTC; CDR3aa: CASSLTPHDRVYEQYF
abundance: .; d_gene: .; j_gene: TRBJ1-1; v_gene: TRBV7-9; CDR3nt: TGTGCCAGCAGCCGTGCCGGGACTCCTGGTGGAACTGAAGCTTTCTTT; CDR3aa: CASSRAGTPGGTEAFF
abundance: .; d_gene: .; j_gene: TRBJ2-3; v_gene: TRBV10-1; CDR3nt: TGCGCCAGCAGTGAAAGGAGGGAACCAGATACGCAGTATTTT; CDR3aa: CASSERREPDTQYF
abundance: .; d_gene: TRBD2; j_gene: TRBJ2-1; v_gene: TRBV7-8; CDR3nt: TGTGCCAGCATCCCCATTGGGGGGACTAGCGTATCCTACAATGAGCAGTTCTTC; CDR3aa: CASIPIGGTSVSYNEQFF
abundance: .; d_gene: .; j_gene: TRBJ2-7; v_gene: TRBV10-3; CDR3nt: TGTGCCATCGCACAGGTAACCTACGAGCAGTACTTC; CDR3aa: CAIAQVTYEQYF
abundance: .; d_gene: .; j_gene: TRBJ2-7; v_gene: TRBV27; CDR3nt: TGTGCCAGCAGTTTCTTTGGCGGGGACAGCTCTTACGAGCAGTACTTC; CDR3aa: CASSFFGGDSSYEQYF
abundance: .; d_gene: TRBD2; j_gene: TRBJ2-7; v_gene: TRBV27; CDR3nt: TGTGCCAGCAGTCCTTTGGGACTAGCGGGAGAAAGAGAGCAGTACTTC; CDR3aa: CASSPLGLAGEREQYF
abundance: few; d_gene: .; j_gene: TRBJ1-1; v_gene: TRBV7-8; CDR3nt: TGTGCTTCCTGGCCCAGGGCCCGGAACACTGAAGCTTTCTTT; CDR3aa: CASWPRARNTEAFF
abundance: .; d_gene: .; j_gene: TRBJ2-7; v_gene: TRBV29-1; CDR3nt: TGCAGCGCCGAGTCGGCGGGCCAGCCCGGGGAGTCCGAGCAGTACTTC; CDR3aa: CSAESAGQPGESEQYF
abundance: .; d_gene: TRBD1; j_gene: TRBJ1-5; v_gene: TRBV30; CDR3nt: TGTGCCTGGAGTCCGGGACAGGGAGGTCAGCCCCAGCATTTT; CDR3aa: CAWSPGQGGQPQHF
abundance: .; d_gene: TRBD2; j_gene: TRBJ2-7; v_gene: TRBV9; CDR3nt: TGTGCCAGCAGCGTAATAGAGGGAGCGGGAGCAGGGGAGCAGTACTTC; CDR3aa: CASSVIEGAGAGEQYF
abundance: .; d_gene: TRBD2; j_gene: TRBJ2-5; v_gene: TRBV7-2; CDR3nt: TGTGCCAGTAGGCGGGAGGGCCTGGAGACCCAGTACTTC; CDR3aa: CASRREGLETQYF
abundance: .; d_gene: .; j_gene: TRBJ2-7; v_gene: TRBV27; CDR3nt: TGTGCAACCAGGGGGAGGTACTCCTACGAGCAGTACTTC; CDR3aa: CATRGRYSYEQYF
abundance: .; d_gene: TRBD1; j_gene: TRBJ2-1; v_gene: TRBV28; CDR3nt: TGTGCCAGCAGTTTAACCCGACAGGGCCAAATTCATATCAATCAGCAGTTCTTC; CDR3aa: CASSLTRQGQIHINQQFF
abundance: .; d_gene: TRBD2; j_gene: TRBJ2-1; v_gene: TRBV27; CDR3nt: TGTGCCAGCACTAGCGGGTCCTACAATGAGCAGTTCTTC; CDR3aa: CASTSGSYNEQFF
abundance: .; d_gene: .; j_gene: TRBJ2-7; v_gene: TRBV28; CDR3nt: TGTGCCAGCAGTTCCGGGGTTTCCTACGAGCAGTACTTC; CDR3aa: CASSSGVSYEQYF
abundance: once; d_gene: TRBD2; j_gene: TRBJ2-5; v_gene: TRBV27; CDR3nt: TGTGCCAGCAGTTTACGGCCGGGACTAGCGGGCCCAAAAGAGACCCAGTACTTC; CDR3aa: CASSLRPGLAGPKETQYF
abundance: once; d_gene: .; j_gene: TRBJ2-5; v_gene: TRBV5-4; CDR3nt: TGTGCCAGCAGCAGAGAAGAGACCCAGTACTTC; CDR3aa: CASSREETQYF
abundance: .; d_gene: TRBD1; j_gene: TRBJ2-3; v_gene: TRBV9; CDR3nt: TGTGCCAGCAGCCCCCGGACAGGGTTGAGCACAGATACGCAGTATTTT; CDR3aa: CASSPRTGLSTDTQYF
abundance: few; d_gene: TRBD2; j_gene: TRBJ2-7; v_gene: TRBV10-2; CDR3nt: TGCGCCAGCAGTGATAGCGGGAGCGACGAGCAGTACTTC; CDR3aa: CASSDSGSDEQYF
abundance: .; d_gene: .; j_gene: TRBJ1-2; v_gene: TRBV30; CDR3nt: TGTGCCTGGAGTGTACTGGGAGTTGGCTACACCTTC; CDR3aa: CAWSVLGVGYTF
abundance: .; d_gene: TRBD1; j_gene: TRBJ2-7; v_gene: TRBV6-1; CDR3nt: TGTGCCAGCACTGGGACAGTCTACTACGAGCAGTACTTC; CDR3aa: CASTGTVYYEQYF
abundance: .; d_gene: .; j_gene: TRBJ2-5; v_gene: TRBV9; CDR3nt: TGTGCCAGCAGCGTAGGTTGGGCAGGTGTGGAGACCCAGTACTTC; CDR3aa: CASSVGWAGVETQYF
abundance: few; d_gene: TRBD1; j_gene: TRBJ1-4; v_gene: TRBV11-2; CDR3nt: TGTGCCAGCAGCTTATGGGACAGGGCCGAAAAACTGTTTTTT; CDR3aa: CASSLWDRAEKLFF
abundance: once; d_gene: .; j_gene: TRBJ1-2; v_gene: TRBV5-6; CDR3nt: TGTGCCAGCAGCCCCCCACTTGGCAGCTACTATGGCTACACCTTC; CDR3aa: CASSPPLGSYYGYTF
abundance: .; d_gene: .; j_gene: TRBJ2-7; v_gene: TRBV9; CDR3nt: TGTGCCAGCAGCGTAGATACCTCCGCTCGGACCTACGAGCAGTACTTC; CDR3aa: CASSVDTSARTYEQYF
abundance: .; d_gene: TRBD1; j_gene: TRBJ2-1; v_gene: TRBV14; CDR3nt: TGTGCCAGCAGCGATCCCGGGACAGGGTATGAGCAGTTCTTC; CDR3aa: CASSDPGTGYEQFF
abundance: .; d_gene: .; j_gene: TRBJ1-1; v_gene: TRBV7-9; CDR3nt: TGTGCCAGCAGTCTTATGAACACTGAAGCTTTCTTT; CDR3aa: CASSLMNTEAFF
abundance: .; d_gene: TRBD2; j_gene: TRBJ2-2; v_gene: TRBV19; CDR3nt: TGTGCCAGTAGTTTGGGAGGGGAGGACACCGGGGAGCTGTTTTTT; CDR3aa: CASSLGGEDTGELFF
abundance: medium-sized; d_gene: .; j_gene: TRBJ2-2; v_gene: TRBV19; CDR3nt: TGTGCCAGTACACCCCCGGGGGCCACCGGGGAGCTGTTTTTT; CDR3aa: CASTPPGATGELFF
abundance: .; d_gene: TRBD2; j_gene: TRBJ2-2; v_gene: TRBV7-9; CDR3nt: TGTGCCAGCAGCTTAGGGGTGACATCGACTAGCCGGGCCGGGGAGCTGTTTTTT; CDR3aa: CASSLGVTSTSRAGELFF
abundance: .; d_gene: TRBD1; j_gene: TRBJ1-5; v_gene: TRBV27; CDR3nt: TGTGCCAGCAGTCCCATGGACAGGTACCCCAATCAGCCCCAGCATTTT; CDR3aa: CASSPMDRYPNQPQHF
abundance: .; d_gene: TRBD1; j_gene: TRBJ2-2; v_gene: TRBV9; CDR3nt: TGTGCCAGCAGCGTGAACCGGGACAGGGGCCCGAACACCGGGGAGCTGTTTTTT; CDR3aa: CASSVNRDRGPNTGELFF
abundance: .; d_gene: TRBD2; j_gene: TRBJ2-3; v_gene: TRBV30; CDR3nt: TGTGCCTGGAGTGCCGGACTAGCGGAAGATACGCAGTATTTT; CDR3aa: CAWSAGLAEDTQYF
abundance: .; d_gene: .; j_gene: TRBJ2-7; v_gene: TRBV28; CDR3nt: TGTGCCAGCAGTCCCCTAGGGCCCTCGGGCGAGCAGTACTTC; CDR3aa: CASSPLGPSGEQYF